One sample yielded the 11 T cell receptor beta chains listed below, sequenced in a study of CD4 T cells in relation to SARS-CoV-2 and coronaviruses. Sequencing used immunoSEQ multiplex PCR; TCRdb keeps in-frame clones, though not all of them. The table has roughly 30,000 clones, 74% seen once. CD4+ T cells from unexposed donors were obtained before the COVID-19 pandemic (2011-2018). CD4+ T cells were isolated from the cells after around 9 days of culture. Their antigens are not known. Sequencing was done on a sample of CD4+ T cells from PBMCs, cultured in vitro. Every receptor here comes from a human donor in good health.

The rearrangement joins TRBV19 to TRBJ2-6; no clear D. Germline V gives CDR1 LNHDA, CDR2 SQIVND (reference sequence). The CDR3 runs to 14 residues. The V and J ends lost 6 bases and 0 bases respectively, with 6 bases between them. For the CDR3, the DNA is TGTGCCAGTAGGACAAACTCTGGGGCCAACGTCCTGACTTTC. Protein sequence: CASRTNSGANVLTF. The full variable domain, in which reference TRBV19 and TRBJ2-6 provide the parts outside the CDR3, is DGGITQSPKYLFRKEGQNVTLSCEQNLNHDAMYWYRQDPGQGLRLIYYSQIVNDFQKGDIAEGYSVSREKKESFPLTVTSAQKNPTAFYLCASRTNSGANVLTFGAGSRLTVL.

This chain links TRBV9 with TRBJ1-6; unclear D gene. Deletions cut 4 bases from V and 8 bases from J, with 16 bases between. This CDR3 has 15 residues. Germline CDR1 reads SGDLS; CDR2 reads YYNGEE. CDR3 sequence (DNA): TGTGCCAGCAGCTACCGTCCTCAGGCGGATTCACCCCTCCACTTT. It yields the protein CASSYRPQADSPLHF.

The genes are TRBV5-4 and TRBJ2-4; 9 positions match TRBD1. The CDR3 is made up of 18 amino acids. The V and J ends lost 4 bases and 6 bases, in that order; junction bases with no gene match: 17. Germline V gives CDR1 SGHNT, CDR2 YYREEE (reference sequence). The CDR3 bases are TGTGCCAGCAGCACTATTAAGACACAGGGGGCGCGGGGAAACATTCAGTACTTC. Amino acid sequence: CASSTIKTQGARGNIQYF. Together with reference TRBV5-4 and TRBJ2-4, the CDR3 gives the full variable domain: ETGVTQSPTHLIKTRGQQVTLRCSSQSGHNTVSWYQQALGQGPQFIFQYYREEENGRGNFPPRFSGLQFPNYSSELNVNALELDDSALYLCASSTIKTQGARGNIQYFGAGTRLSVL.

The chain uses TRBV7-2 and TRBJ1-2; 12 bases map to TRBD1. The V and J ends lost 5 bases and 8 bases, in that order; junction bases with no gene match: 6. Germline values: CDR1 SGHTA, CDR2 FQGNSA. The CDR3 totals 14 residues. The chain's CDR3 is CASSQGQGAGGYTF. Here the CDR3 DNA reads TGTGCCAGCAGCCAGGGACAGGGGGCAGGGGGCTACACCTTC.

The chain carries TRBV5-6 and TRBJ1-3; D is possibly TRBD1 (5 bases). The length of the CDR3 is 17 residues. Germline assignment: CDR1 SGHDT and CDR2 YYEEEE. V was shortened by 1 base and J by 0 bases, with 14 bases between the two germline ends. The CDR3 region is CASSLRGRAYSGNTIYF. CDR3 sequence (DNA): TGTGCCAGCAGCTTGAGGGGCAGGGCCTACTCTGGAAACACCATATATTTT.

This chain uses TRBV29-1 with TRBJ1-5; D perhaps matches TRBD1 (5 bases). The length of the CDR3 is 12 residues. Trimming cost V 7 bases and J 4 bases, with 11 bases left between them. Germline CDR1 and CDR2: SQVTM and ANQGSEA. The CDR3 DNA reads as TGCAGCGCCGGATCAGGGAATCAGCCCCAGCATTTT. It specifies CSAGSGNQPQHF.

CDR3 residues: CASSQSPYWANVLTF. The CDR3 DNA is TGTGCCAGCAGTCAAAGCCCATACTGGGCCAACGTCCTGACTTTC. V is TRBV6-5 and J is TRBJ2-6; D is undetermined. Germline V gene data show CDR1 as MNHEY and CDR2 as SVGAGI. Trimming removed 5 bases at V and 5 bases at J, with 13 bases between. This CDR3 is built from 15 residues.

This sequence joins TRBV9 and TRBJ2-1; 14 nucleotides agree with TRBD2. The CDR3 is 17 amino acids. CDR1 SGDLS and CDR2 YYNGEE come from the germline V gene. V was pared by 4 bases and J by 4 bases, with 7 bases of the junction left unmatched. The CDR3 region has the DNA TGTGCCAGCAGCTTGGGACTAGCGGGGGACCCTTACAATGAGCAGTTCTTC. This sequence encodes CASSLGLAGDPYNEQFF.

The chain carries TRBV29-1 and TRBJ1-2; D not certain. Germline V CDR1 and CDR2: SQVTM, ANQGSEA. The CDR3 totals 11 residues. V lost 4 bases, J lost 3 bases, and 6 bases lay in between. CDR3 bases: TGCAGCGTTGGTGGGGACTATGGCTACACCTTC. Amino acid sequence: CSVGGDYGYTF.

This chain links TRBV2 with TRBJ2-1; no definite D call. The CDR3 covers 15 residues. CDR1 and CDR2 (germline): SNHLY, FYNNEI. V shed 3 bases and J shed 4 bases, with 13 bases lying between them. The CDR3 sequence: CASSEGRALYNEQFF. DNA for the CDR3: TGTGCCAGCAGTGAGGGTCGAGCGCTATACAATGAGCAGTTCTTC. Looking up the rest from reference TRBV2 and TRBJ2-1 gives the full variable domain: EPEVTQTPSHQVTQMGQEVILRCVPISNHLYFYWYRQILGQKVEFLVSFYNNEISEKSEIFDDQFSVERPDGSNFTLKIRSTKLEDSAMYFCASSEGRALYNEQFFGPGTRLTVL.

The chain links TRBV9 to TRBJ2-7; D unresolved. Germline-derived CDR1 and CDR2 are SGDLS and YYNGEE. The length of the CDR3 is 14 residues. Deletions cut 0 bases from V and 0 bases from J, with 7 bases between. In DNA form, the CDR3 reads TGTGCCAGCAGCGTAGGGACGGCCTCCTACGAGCAGTACTTC. As protein: CASSVGTASYEQYF.